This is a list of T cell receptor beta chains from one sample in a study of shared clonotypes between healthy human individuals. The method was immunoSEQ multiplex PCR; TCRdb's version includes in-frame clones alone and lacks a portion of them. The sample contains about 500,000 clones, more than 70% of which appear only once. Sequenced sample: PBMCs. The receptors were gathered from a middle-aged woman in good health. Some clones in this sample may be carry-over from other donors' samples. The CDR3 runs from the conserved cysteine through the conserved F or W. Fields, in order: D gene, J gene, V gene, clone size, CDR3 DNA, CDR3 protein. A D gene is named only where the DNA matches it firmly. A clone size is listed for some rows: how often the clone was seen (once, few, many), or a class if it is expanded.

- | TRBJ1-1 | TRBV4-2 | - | TGTGCCAGCAGCCAAGCGGGTGTTATGAACACTGAAGCTTTCTTT | CASSQAGVMNTEAFF
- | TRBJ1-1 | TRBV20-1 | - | TGCAGTGCTTTTGACACTGAAGCTTTCTTT | CSAFDTEAFF
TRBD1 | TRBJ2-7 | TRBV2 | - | TGTGCCAGCGGGGACAGGGTCAACAAGCAGTACTTC | CASGDRVNKQYF
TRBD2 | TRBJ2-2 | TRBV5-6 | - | TGTGCCAGCAGCCGACTAGCGGGAGACGGGGAGCTGTTTTTT | CASSRLAGDGELFF
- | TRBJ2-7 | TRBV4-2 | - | TGTGCCAGCAGCCAAGATCGGGGTATAGAGCAGTACTTC | CASSQDRGIEQYF
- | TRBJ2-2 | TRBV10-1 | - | TGCGCCAGCAGTCCCGGGACACCCCCAGCCGGGGAGCTGTTTTTT | CASSPGTPPAGELFF
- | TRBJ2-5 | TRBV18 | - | TGTGCCAGCTCCGCGGACATACAAGAGACCCAGTACTTC | CASSADIQETQYF
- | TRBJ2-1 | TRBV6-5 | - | TGTGCCAGCGGTTACAGGGGAGGAAGCGTCAATGAGCAGTTCTTC | CASGYRGGSVNEQFF
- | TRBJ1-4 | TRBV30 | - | TGTGCCTGGAGTGGGCAGGGATATGAAAAACTGTTTTTT | CAWSGQGYEKLFF
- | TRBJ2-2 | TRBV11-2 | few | TGTGCCAGCAGCTTAGGGGCTTCCGGGGAGCTGTTTTTT | CASSLGASGELFF
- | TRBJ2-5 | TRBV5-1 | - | TGCGCCAGCAGCCCTAGGGGGACCCAGTACTTC | CASSPRGTQYF
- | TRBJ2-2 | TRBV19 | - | TGTGCCAGTAGTATAGCCACCCCGACAGGGAACACCGGGGAGCTGTTTTTT | CASSIATPTGNTGELFF
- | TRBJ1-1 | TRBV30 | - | TGTGCCTGGGCAGATAACACTGAAGCTTTCTTT | CAWADNTEAFF
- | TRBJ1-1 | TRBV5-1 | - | TGCGCCAGCAGCCCTGACAGGTCGGGGTTGAACACTGAAGCTTTCTTT | CASSPDRSGLNTEAFF
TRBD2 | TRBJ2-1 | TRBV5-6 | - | TGTGCCAGCAGCTTGGATCCAGCGGGAGACAATGAGCAGTTCTTC | CASSLDPAGDNEQFF
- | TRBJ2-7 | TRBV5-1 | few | TGCGCCAGCAGTGAGAATATGGGTACCTACGAGCAGTACTTC | CASSENMGTYEQYF
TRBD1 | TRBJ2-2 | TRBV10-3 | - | TGTGCCATCAGCCCGGGACAGGGTGTCACCGGGGAGCTGTTTTTT | CAISPGQGVTGELFF
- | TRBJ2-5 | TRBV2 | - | TGTGCCAGCAGTGTTTGGGGGGAGGAGACCCAGTACTTC | CASSVWGEETQYF
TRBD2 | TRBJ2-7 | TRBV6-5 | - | TGTGCCAGCAGTTTAGCGGGCCAGGCCTACGAGCAGTACTTC | CASSLAGQAYEQYF
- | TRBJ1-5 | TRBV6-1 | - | TGTGCCAGCAGCCAAACGGGACGGGCCGTTGGGCCCCAGCATTTT | CASSQTGRAVGPQHF
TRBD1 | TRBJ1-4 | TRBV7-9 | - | TGTGCCAGCAGCCGAGTGGGACAGGGGAATGAAAAACTGTTTTTT | CASSRVGQGNEKLFF
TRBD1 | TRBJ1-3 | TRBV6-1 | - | TGTGCCAGCAGACCGGACAGGGGTTCTGGAAACACCATATATTTT | CASRPDRGSGNTIYF
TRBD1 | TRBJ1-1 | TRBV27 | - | TGTGCCAGCAGTTCTCGACAGGGGGCGTGGGCTTTCTTT | CASSSRQGAWAFF
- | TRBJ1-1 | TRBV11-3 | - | TGTGCCAGCAGCTTAGGGTCTGGGTTCGGTGAAGCTTTCTTT | CASSLGSGFGEAFF
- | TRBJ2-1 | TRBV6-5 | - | TGTGCCAGCAGTTACAGGACCGACTACAATGAGCAGTTCTTC | CASSYRTDYNEQFF
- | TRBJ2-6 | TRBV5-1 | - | TGCGCCAGCAGCTTGGAGGCGGGTTCTGGGGCCAACGTCCTGACTTTC | CASSLEAGSGANVLTF
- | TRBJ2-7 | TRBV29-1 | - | TGCAGCGTTGATGTTCCTCCGGCCGACGAGCAGTACTTC | CSVDVPPADEQYF
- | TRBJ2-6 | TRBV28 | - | TGTGCCAGCAGCCACAGCGTCCTCTACTCTGGGGCCAACGTCCTGACTTTC | CASSHSVLYSGANVLTF
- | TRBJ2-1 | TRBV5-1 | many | TGCGCCAGCAGTGGGTCTGGACCCTCCTACAATGAGCAGTTCTTC | CASSGSGPSYNEQFF
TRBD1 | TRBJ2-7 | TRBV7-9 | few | TGTGCCAGCATTCCCCGGACAGGGGGCTACGAGCAGTACTTC | CASIPRTGGYEQYF
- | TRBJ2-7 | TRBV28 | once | TGTGCCAGCAGTTTATGTCAGCTGGGCTCTCCCCACATTTACGAGCAGTACTTC | CASSLCQLGSPHIYEQYF
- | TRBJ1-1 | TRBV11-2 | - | TGTGCCAGCCACCGGCACGGGGCTTTCTTT | CASHRHGAFF
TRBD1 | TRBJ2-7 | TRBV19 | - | TGTGCCAGTAGTGTCCAACCGGGACAGTCCTACGAGCAGTACTTC | CASSVQPGQSYEQYF
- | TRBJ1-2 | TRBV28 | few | TGTGCCAGCAGTTGCAGGGGCTGCGGCTACACCTTC | CASSCRGCGYTF
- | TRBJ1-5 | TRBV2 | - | TGTGCCAGCAGTGGAGAGAGTGGCAATCAGCCCCAGCATTTT | CASSGESGNQPQHF
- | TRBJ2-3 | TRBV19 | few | TGTGCCAGTATGGGAGACAGGTTCACAGATACGCAGTATTTT | CASMGDRFTDTQYF